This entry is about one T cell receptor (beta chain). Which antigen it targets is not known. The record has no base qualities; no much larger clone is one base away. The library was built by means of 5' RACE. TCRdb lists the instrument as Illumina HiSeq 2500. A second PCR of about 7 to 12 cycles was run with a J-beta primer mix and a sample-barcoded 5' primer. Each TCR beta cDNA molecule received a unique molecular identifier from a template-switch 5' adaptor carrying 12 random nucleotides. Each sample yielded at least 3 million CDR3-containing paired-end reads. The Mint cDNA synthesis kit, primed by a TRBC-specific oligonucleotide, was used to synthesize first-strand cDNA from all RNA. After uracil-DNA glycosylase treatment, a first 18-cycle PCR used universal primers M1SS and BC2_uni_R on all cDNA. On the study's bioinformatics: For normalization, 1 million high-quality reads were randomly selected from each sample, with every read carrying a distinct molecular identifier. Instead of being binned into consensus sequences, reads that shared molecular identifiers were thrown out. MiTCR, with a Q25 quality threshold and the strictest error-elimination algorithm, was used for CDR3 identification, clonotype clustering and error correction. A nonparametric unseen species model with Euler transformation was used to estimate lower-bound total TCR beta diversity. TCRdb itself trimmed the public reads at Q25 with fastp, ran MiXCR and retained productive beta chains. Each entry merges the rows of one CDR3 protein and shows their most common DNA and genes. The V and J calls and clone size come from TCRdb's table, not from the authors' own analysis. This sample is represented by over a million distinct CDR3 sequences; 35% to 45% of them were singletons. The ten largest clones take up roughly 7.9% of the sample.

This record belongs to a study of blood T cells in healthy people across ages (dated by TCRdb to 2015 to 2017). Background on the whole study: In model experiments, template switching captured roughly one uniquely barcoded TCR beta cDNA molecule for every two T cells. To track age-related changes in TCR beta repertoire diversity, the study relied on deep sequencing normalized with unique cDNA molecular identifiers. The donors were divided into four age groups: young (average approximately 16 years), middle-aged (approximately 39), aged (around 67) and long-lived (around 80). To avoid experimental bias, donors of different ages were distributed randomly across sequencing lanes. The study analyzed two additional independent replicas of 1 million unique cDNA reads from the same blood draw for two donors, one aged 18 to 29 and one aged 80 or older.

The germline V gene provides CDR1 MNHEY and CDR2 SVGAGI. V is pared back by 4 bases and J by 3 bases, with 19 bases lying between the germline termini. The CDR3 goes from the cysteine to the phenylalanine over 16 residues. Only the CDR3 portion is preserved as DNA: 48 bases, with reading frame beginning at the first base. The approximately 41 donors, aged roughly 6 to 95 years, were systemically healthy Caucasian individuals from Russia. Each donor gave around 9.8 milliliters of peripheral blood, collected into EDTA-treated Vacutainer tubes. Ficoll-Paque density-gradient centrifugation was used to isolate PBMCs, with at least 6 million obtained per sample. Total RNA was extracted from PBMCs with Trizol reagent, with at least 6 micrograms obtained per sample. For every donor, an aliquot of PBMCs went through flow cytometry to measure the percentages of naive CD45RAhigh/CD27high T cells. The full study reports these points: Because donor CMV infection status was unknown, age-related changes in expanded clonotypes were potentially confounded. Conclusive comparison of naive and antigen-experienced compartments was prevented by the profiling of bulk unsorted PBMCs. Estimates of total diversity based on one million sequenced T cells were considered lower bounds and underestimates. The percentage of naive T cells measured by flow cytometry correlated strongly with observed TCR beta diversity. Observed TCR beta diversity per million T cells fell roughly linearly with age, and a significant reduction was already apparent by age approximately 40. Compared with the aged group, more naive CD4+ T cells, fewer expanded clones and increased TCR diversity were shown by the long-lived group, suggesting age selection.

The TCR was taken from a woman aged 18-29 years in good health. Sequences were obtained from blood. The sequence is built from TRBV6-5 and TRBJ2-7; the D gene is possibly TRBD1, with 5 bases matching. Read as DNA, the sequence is TGTGCCAGCAGTTTGACGCGGTCAGGGCTAGGCTACGAGCAGTACTTC. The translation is CASSLTRSGLGYEQYF.